This TCR beta chain is from a study of cytomegalovirus exposure and HLA in healthy donors. Findings and caveats of the study: Rarity held for most TCR sequences, but there were some public TCRs that occurred in many donors. The study listed approximately 170 cytomegalovirus-associated TCR beta chains.

The method was immunoSEQ multiplex PCR; TCRdb's version includes in-frame clones alone and lacks a portion of them. The sample holds some 250,000 clones, 90% seen once. This CDR3 is built from 14 residues. Germline CDR1 reads SGHTA; CDR2 reads FQGNSA. The V end lost 1 base, the J end lost 9 bases, and 10 bases lay between the germline ends. In regard to this clone: Its antigen is not known.

The V gene is TRBV7-2, the J gene TRBJ1-6, with D maybe TRBD1 (5 bases). The TCR sequence derives from a woman aged 18-29 years in good health and CMV-seronegative. The specimen sequenced was PBMCs. The CDR3 sequence is CASSLEGAGSPLHF. CDR3 coding DNA: TGTGCCAGCAGCTTAGAAGGGGCAGGTTCACCCCTCCACTTT.